Listed below are T cell receptor beta chains from one sample, sequenced in a study of blood T cell repertoires in COVID-19. TCRdb's table, derived via immunoSEQ multiplex PCR, lists solely in-frame clones and lacks some. This table holds approximately 260,000 clones, less than 85% found once. The material sequenced was peripheral blood. The receptors stem from a woman aged 80 or older with active or convalescent COVID-19. CDR3s include the opening cysteine and the closing phenylalanine or tryptophan. Some rows have no size entry. The others give once, few or many, or a class for an expanded clone.

>TRBJ1-6|.|TRBV11-2
CASSSREGGSPLHF
>TRBJ2-1|once|TRBV10-2
CASRRPGTSPGEQFF
>TRBJ2-5|.|TRBV12-3/TRBV12-4
CASSRLEETQYF
>TRBJ1-5|once|TRBV28
CASSSSGQGSNQPQHF
>TRBJ1-2|.|TRBV28
CASSLIQGRGYTF
>TRBJ2-1|.|TRBV19
CASSMANEQFF
>TRBJ1-5|.|TRBV19
CASSRGTSNQPQHF
>TRBJ2-7|few|TRBV6-5
CASSYRDRSTYEQYF
>TRBJ2-1|.|TRBV24-1
CATSDPRTSGRVYNEQFF
>TRBJ2-7|.|TRBV19
CASSSMQGVYEQYF
>TRBJ2-2|.|TRBV3-1/TRBV3-2
CASSHRDRAGELFF
>TRBJ2-5|.|TRBV14
CASSQGVTAGEETQYF
>TRBJ2-5|.|TRBV5-1
CASRKTGGGIGETQYF
>TRBJ1-4|.|TRBV2
CASSRQGLGLFF
>TRBJ1-5|.|TRBV5-1
CASSPTGVNQPQHF
>TRBJ2-2|.|TRBV19
CASSITAGGAGELFF
>TRBJ2-1|.|TRBV9
CASSKLAGGYNEQFF
>TRBJ2-1|.|TRBV5-1
CASSPGAGGNEQFF
>TRBJ1-2|once|TRBV6-5
CASSSGGSGYGYTF
>TRBJ2-1|.|TRBV4-2
CASSRGTGFRNEQFF
>TRBJ2-6|.|TRBV19
CASRQTGGEAGANVLTF
>TRBJ2-1|.|TRBV5-1
CASSPTSGRLNEQFF
>TRBJ1-2|.|TRBV10-2
CASMTDSYGYTF
>TRBJ2-5|.|TRBV5-1
CASSLGNTGQETQYF
>TRBJ1-4|.|TRBV11-2
CASSVGQGVEKLFF
>TRBJ2-3|.|TRBV28
CASTQPQGVDTQYF
>TRBJ2-2|.|TRBV5-1
CASSDSGSANTGELFF
>TRBJ2-7|.|TRBV28
CASSLVGEKGYEQYF
>TRBJ2-5|once|TRBV5-1
CASSPDRQETQYF
>TRBJ2-5|.|TRBV11-2
CASSLLGETQYF
>TRBJ2-1|.|TRBV19
CASSIDPPDRGRREQFF
>TRBJ1-3|few|TRBV15
CATSRVGPSGNTIYF
>TRBJ1-2|.|TRBV28
CASSLEARANYGYTF
>TRBJ1-4|.|TRBV7-9
CASSLTEPNEKLFF
>TRBJ1-4|.|TRBV5-1
CASSLVGPGGEKLFF
>TRBJ2-3|.|TRBV5-4
CASSGREGDTQYF
>TRBJ2-1|.|TRBV29-1
CSTLADRVDHNEQFF
>TRBJ1-3|.|TRBV3-1/TRBV3-2
CASSPSGQGFTGNTIYF
>TRBJ2-5|.|TRBV5-1
CASSSGTSGRADQETQYF
>TRBJ2-7|.|TRBV5-1
CASRGTSGYEQYF
>TRBJ1-1|.|TRBV5-1
CASSLAGGALNTEAFF
>TRBJ1-4|.|TRBV7-9
CASSLGTGGEKLFF
>TRBJ1-4|.|TRBV20-1
CSASPVEKLFF
>TRBJ1-6|.|TRBV2
CASINRLTYNSPLHF
>TRBJ1-4|.|TRBV5-1
CASSLQGATNEKLFF
>TRBJ1-5|.|TRBV2
CASSSWGRGSQPQHF